The following is a T cell receptor beta chain sequence with its context. This CDR3 contains 16 residues. Trimming took 4 bases from V and 0 from J, leaving 16 bases between them. CDR1 SGHAT and CDR2 FQNNGV come from the germline V gene. The source of the sample is a study of blood T cell repertoires in COVID-19. For the study at large: From the United States, Italy and Spain came samples of acute and convalescent COVID-19. PBMCs, B-cell-depleted T cells, or T cells provided the cDNA or gDNA that made up the material.

Source study methods: It was from reference gene primer amplification that nucleated cell counts were estimated. Libraries were prepared by immunoSEQ multiplex PCR; TCRdb keeps only in-frame clonotypes and omits some of them. V and J calls and clone size follow that table, whereas D and trimming were derived from the DNA. In the table there are approximately 280,000 clones, about nine tenths of which are singletons. The sequence came from a woman in her fifties or sixties with acute or convalescent COVID-19. Sequencing was performed on peripheral blood. The chain recombines TRBV11-2 with TRBJ2-7, with D maybe TRBD1 (6 bases). CDR3 in amino acids: CASSSRQARSSYEQYF. DNA for the CDR3: TGTGCCAGCAGCTCCCGACAGGCCAGAAGCTCCTACGAGCAGTACTTC.